The clone carrying this TCR beta chain was seen repeatedly, ten times or more. Its antigen is still unknown. Unique molecular identifiers were used in preparing the TCRbeta library. MiXCR, applied by TCRdb to the PCR reads, yields one record per CDR3 protein. The repertoire consists of 220,000 or so distinct CDR3 sequences, with roughly 8% occurring once and the leading ten covering 6.3%. These data originate in a study of T-cell reconstitution after alpha-beta-depleted transplantation in children. Broader study findings: After one year, T-cell counts and TCRbeta diversity mostly came from new T cells. The origin of high day-60 TCRbeta diversity in some patients lay in surviving recipient T cells and thymic progenitors.

V was clipped by 5 bases and J by 6 bases, with 7 bases between them. This CDR3 is 10 amino acids long. Germline V gives CDR1 SQVTM, CDR2 ANQGSEA. The V call is TRBV29-1, the J call TRBJ1-1; D unclear. The specimen was PBMCs, mostly from graft donor cells, collected 180 days after TCRalphabeta/CD19-depleted stem cell transplant. The clonotype originates from a male patient under 18 who had a stem cell transplant for acute lymphoblastic leukemia, so the T cells may come from the graft donor. CDR3 nucleotides: TGCAGCGTTTTGGGCGCTGAAGCTTTCTTT. This codes for CSVLGAEAFF.